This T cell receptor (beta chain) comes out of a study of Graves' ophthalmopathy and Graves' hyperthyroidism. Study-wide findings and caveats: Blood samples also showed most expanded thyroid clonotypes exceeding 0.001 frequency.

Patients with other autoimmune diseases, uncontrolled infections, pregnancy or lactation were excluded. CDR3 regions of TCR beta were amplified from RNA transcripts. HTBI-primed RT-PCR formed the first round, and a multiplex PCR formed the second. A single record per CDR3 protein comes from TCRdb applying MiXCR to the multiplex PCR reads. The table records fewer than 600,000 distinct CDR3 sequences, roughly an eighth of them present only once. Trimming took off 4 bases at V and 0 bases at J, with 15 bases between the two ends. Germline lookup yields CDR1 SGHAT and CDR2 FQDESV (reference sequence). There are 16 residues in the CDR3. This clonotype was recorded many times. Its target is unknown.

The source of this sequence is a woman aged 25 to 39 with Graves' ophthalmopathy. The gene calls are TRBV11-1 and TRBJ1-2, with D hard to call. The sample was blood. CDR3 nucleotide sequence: TGTGCCAGCAGCTCGGGAACAGAACCGACTAACTATGGCTACACCTTC. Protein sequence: CASSSGTEPTNYGYTF.